This T cell receptor (beta chain) was obtained from a study of shared clonotypes between healthy human individuals. The material for each subset, its genomic DNA, was split evenly across several immunoSEQ plates. The method was immunoSEQ multiplex PCR; TCRdb's version includes in-frame clones alone and lacks a portion of them. The sample contains about 1 million clones, about three quarters of which appear only once. Sequenced sample: memory CD4+ T cells sorted from blood. Subset: CD45RA-negative fraction. The TCR was taken from a man in his late teens or twenties in good health.

CDR3 DNA sequence: TGTGCCAGCAGCTTCAGGGACCTCCAAGAGACCCAGTACTTC. Residues: CASSFRDLQETQYF. The chain combines TRBV7-8 with TRBJ2-5; D may correspond to TRBD1 or TRBD2 (5 bases each). Per the germline V gene, CDR1 is SGHVS and CDR2 is FQNEAQ. This CDR3 region has 14 residues. Trimming shortened V by 3 bases and J by 1 base, and 9 bases separated the two germline ends.